Sequencing of this TCR beta chain was carried out in a study of OX40 agonist ivuxolimab in advanced cancers. Assay: immunoSEQ multiplex PCR; the TCRdb copy retains only in-frame clones and omits some. The sample lists about 35,000 clones, about 84% occurring once. From germline, CDR1 is SGHNT and CDR2 YYREEE (reference sequence). The CDR3 has 12 residues. V shed 4 bases, J shed 7 bases, and the junction held 2 bases outside the gene matches. The J gene is TRBJ2-1, the V gene TRBV5-4, with 7 nucleotides matching TRBD1. The sequenced sample was CD4+ or CD8+ T cells sorted from blood, obtained in a trial of the OX40 agonist ivuxolimab. This clonotype originated in an adult with an advanced solid tumor such as melanoma, head and neck, liver or kidney cancer. The CDR3 loop is CASSMTGNEQFF. For the CDR3, the DNA is TGTGCCAGCAGCATGACAGGGAATGAGCAGTTCTTC.